This T cell receptor beta chain was sequenced in a study of cytomegalovirus exposure and HLA in healthy donors. Whole-study results and caveats: In a later analysis, several top co-occurrence clusters appeared linked to parvovirus B19, influenza, CMV and Epstein-Barr virus. Cytomegalovirus association was listed for approximately 150 TCR beta chains. Per a prior analysis, the majority of TCR beta V segments were productive roughly 87% or roughly 30% of the time.

Germline V gives CDR1 SGHRS, CDR2 YFSETQ. The length of the CDR3 is 14 residues. V lost 0 bases and J lost 4; bases outside the gene matches: 3. It was with 60 Vbeta and 13 Jbeta primers that the PCR ran. The method was immunoSEQ multiplex PCR; TCRdb's version includes in-frame clones alone and lacks a portion of them. The sample has fewer than 70,000 clones; roughly 65% are singletons. A note on this clone: Antigen specificity is unknown.

The chain couples TRBV5-1 to TRBJ1-1, with 7 bases that match TRBD1. This clonotype originated in a male donor in good health and CMV-seropositive. The sequenced sample consisted of PBMCs. The CDR3 DNA sequence: TGCGCCAGCAGCTTGGCTGCAGGGGGCACTGAAGCTTTCTTT. This codes for CASSLAAGGTEAFF.